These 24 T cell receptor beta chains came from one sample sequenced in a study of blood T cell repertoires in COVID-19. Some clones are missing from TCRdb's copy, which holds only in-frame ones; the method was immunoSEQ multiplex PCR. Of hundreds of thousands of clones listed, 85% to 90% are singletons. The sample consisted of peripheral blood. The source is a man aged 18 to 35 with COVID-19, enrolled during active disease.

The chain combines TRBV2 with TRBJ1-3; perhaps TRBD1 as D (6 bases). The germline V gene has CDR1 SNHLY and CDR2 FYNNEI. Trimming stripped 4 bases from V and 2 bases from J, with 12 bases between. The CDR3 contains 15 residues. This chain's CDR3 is CASSVTSGAGNTIYF. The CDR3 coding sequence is TGTGCCAGCAGTGTCACTTCAGGGGCTGGAAACACCATATATTTT.

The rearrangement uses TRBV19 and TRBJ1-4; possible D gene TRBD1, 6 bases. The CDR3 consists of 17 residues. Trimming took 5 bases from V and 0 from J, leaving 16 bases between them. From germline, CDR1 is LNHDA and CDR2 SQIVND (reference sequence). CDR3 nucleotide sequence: TGTGCCAGTAGTTTCGGAAACAGGGATGCAACTAATGAAAAACTGTTTTTT. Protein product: CASSFGNRDATNEKLFF.

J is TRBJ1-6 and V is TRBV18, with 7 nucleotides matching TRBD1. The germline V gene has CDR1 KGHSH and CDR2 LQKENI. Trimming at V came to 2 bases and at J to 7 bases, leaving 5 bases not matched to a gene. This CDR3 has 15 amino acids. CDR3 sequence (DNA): TGTGCCAGCTCACCAGGAGGGGGCGCGAATTCACCCCTCCACTTT. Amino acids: CASSPGGGANSPLHF.

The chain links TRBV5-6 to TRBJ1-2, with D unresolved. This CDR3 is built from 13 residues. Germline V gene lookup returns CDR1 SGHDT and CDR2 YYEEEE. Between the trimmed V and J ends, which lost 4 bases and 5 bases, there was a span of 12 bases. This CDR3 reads CASSHPGLYGYTF. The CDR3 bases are TGTGCCAGCAGCCACCCGGGATTGTATGGCTACACCTTC.

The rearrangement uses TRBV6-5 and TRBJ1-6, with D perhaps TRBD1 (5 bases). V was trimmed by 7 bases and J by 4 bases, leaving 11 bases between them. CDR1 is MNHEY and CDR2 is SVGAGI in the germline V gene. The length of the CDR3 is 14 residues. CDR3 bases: TGTGCCAGCACCAGGGAGGTTTATAATTCACCCCTCCACTTT. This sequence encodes CASTREVYNSPLHF.

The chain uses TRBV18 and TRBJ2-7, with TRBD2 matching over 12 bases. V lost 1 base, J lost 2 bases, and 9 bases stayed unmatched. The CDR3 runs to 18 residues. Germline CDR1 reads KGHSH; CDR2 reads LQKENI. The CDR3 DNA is TGTGCCAGCTCACCACTTCCTAGCGGGAGGGCTGCCACCTACGAGCAGTACTTC. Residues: CASSPLPSGRAATYEQYF.

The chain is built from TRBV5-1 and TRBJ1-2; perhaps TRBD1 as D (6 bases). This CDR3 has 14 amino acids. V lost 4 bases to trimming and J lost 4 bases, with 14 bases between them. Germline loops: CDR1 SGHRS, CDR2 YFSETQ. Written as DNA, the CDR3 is TGCGCCAGCAGCAGTTCAGGGGCGCTCTATGGCTACACCTTC. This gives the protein CASSSSGALYGYTF.

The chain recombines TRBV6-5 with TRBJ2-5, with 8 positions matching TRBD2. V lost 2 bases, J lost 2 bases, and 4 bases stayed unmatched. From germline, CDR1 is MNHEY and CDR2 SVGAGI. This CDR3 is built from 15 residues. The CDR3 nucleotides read TGTGCCAGCAGTTACCGGGAGGGCTATCAAGAGACCCAGTACTTC. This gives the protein CASSYREGYQETQYF.

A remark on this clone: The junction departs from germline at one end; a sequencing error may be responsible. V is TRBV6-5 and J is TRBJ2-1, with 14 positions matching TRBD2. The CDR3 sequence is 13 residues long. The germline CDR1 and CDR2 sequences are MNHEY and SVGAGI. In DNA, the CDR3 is TGCGCCGCCGGGACTAGCGGGGGTTTGGCCCTGTTCTTC. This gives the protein CAAGTSGGLALFF.

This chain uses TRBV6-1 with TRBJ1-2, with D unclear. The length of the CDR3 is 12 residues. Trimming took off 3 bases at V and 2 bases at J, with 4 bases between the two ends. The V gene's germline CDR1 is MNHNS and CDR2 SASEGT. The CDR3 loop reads CASSEANYGYTF. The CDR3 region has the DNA TGTGCCAGCAGTGAGGCCAACTATGGCTACACCTTC.

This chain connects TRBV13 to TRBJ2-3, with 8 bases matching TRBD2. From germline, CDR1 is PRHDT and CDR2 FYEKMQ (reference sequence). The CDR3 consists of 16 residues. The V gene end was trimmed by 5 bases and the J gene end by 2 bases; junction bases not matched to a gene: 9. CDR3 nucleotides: TGTGCCAGCAGCCTCCGTGTTAGCGGGAACACAGATACGCAGTATTTT. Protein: CASSLRVSGNTDTQYF.

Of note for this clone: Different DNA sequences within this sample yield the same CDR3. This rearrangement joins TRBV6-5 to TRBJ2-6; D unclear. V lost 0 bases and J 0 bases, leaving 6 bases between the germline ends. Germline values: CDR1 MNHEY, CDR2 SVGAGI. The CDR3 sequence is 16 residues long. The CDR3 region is CASSYSRSSGANVLTF. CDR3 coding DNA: TGTGCCAGCAGTTACTCGAGGAGCTCTGGGGCCAACGTCCTGACTTTC.

Here the CDR3 DNA reads TGTGCCAGCAGCTTAGTGGGTGGGCTACTCCAAGAGACCCAGTACTTC. Protein sequence: CASSLVGGLLQETQYF. The V call is TRBV11-2, the J call TRBJ2-5, with D unclear. The CDR3 extends over 16 amino acids. Looked up from germline, CDR1 is SGHAT and CDR2 is FQNNGV. Trimming shortened V by 1 base and J by 1 base, and 13 bases separated the two germline ends.

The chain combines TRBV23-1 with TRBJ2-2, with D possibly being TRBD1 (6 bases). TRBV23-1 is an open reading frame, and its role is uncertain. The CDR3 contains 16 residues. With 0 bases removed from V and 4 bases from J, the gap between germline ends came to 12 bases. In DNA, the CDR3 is TGCGCCAGCAGTCAATCCTACAGGGTGTTCACCGGGGAGCTGTTTTTT. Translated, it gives CASSQSYRVFTGELFF.

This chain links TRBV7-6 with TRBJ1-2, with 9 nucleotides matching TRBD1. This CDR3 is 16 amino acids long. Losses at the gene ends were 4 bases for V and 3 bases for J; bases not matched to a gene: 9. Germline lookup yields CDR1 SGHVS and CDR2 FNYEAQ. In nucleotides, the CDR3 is TGTGCCAGCAGCTCCCGGAGGACAGGGGCGGACTATGGCTACACCTTC. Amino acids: CASSSRRTGADYGYTF.

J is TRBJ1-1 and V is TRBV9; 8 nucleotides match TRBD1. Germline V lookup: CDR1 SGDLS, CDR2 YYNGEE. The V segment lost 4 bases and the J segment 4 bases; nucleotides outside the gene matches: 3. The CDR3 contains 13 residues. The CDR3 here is CASSPGQGTEAFF. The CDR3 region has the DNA TGTGCCAGCAGCCCCGGACAGGGCACTGAAGCTTTCTTT.

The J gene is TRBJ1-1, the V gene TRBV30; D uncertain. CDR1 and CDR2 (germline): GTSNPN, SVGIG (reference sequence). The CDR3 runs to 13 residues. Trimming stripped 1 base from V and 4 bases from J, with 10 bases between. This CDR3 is CAWSARGPTEAFF. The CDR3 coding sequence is TGTGCCTGGAGTGCTCGGGGTCCCACTGAAGCTTTCTTT.

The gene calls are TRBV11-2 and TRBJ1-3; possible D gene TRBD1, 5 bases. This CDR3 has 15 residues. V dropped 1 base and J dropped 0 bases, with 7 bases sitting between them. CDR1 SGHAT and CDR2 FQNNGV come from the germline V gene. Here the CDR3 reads CASSLVQASGNTIYF. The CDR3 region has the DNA TGTGCCAGCAGCTTAGTACAGGCCTCTGGAAACACCATATATTTT.

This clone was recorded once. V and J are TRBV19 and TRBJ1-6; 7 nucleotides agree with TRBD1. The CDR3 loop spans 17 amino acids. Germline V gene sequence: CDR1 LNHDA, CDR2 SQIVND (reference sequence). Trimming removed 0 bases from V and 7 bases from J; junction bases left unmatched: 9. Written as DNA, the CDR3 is TGTGCCAGTAGTATAGAGTGGGCAGGGGGTCCGAATTCACCCCTCCACTTT. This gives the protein CASSIEWAGGPNSPLHF.

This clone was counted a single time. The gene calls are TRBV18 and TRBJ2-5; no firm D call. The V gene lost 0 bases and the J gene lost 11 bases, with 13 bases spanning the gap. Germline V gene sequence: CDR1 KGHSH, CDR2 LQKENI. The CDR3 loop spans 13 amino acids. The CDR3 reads CASSPPMVAEQYF. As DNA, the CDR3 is TGTGCCAGCTCACCACCGATGGTGGCGGAACAGTACTTC.

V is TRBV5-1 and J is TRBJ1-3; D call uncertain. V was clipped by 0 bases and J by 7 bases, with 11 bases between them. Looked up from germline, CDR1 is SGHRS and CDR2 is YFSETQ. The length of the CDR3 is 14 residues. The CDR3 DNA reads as TGCGCCAGCAGCTTGGCCGGAGCAACGAACACCATATATTTT. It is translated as CASSLAGATNTIYF.

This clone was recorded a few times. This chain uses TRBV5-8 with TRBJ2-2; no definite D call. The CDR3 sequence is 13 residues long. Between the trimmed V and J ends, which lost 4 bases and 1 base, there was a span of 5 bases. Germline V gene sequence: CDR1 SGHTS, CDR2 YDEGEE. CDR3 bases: TGTGCCAGCAGCCTAAAGAACACCGGGGAGCTGTTTTTT. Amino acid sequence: CASSLKNTGELFF.

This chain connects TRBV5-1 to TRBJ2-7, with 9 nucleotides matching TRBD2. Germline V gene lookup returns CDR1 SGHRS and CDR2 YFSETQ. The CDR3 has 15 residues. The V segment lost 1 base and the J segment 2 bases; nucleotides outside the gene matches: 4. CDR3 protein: CASSLPGLAPYEQYF. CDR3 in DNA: TGCGCCAGCAGCTTGCCGGGACTAGCCCCCTACGAGCAGTACTTC.

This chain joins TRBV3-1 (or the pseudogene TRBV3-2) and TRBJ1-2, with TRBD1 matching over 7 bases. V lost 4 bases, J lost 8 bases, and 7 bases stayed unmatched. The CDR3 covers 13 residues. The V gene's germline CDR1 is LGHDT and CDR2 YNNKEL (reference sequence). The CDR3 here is CASSPRGARGYTF. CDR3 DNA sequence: TGTGCCAGCAGCCCCAGGGGGGCGCGAGGCTACACCTTC.